The sequence of this TCR beta chain was determined in a study of shared clonotypes between healthy human individuals. The repertoire was sequenced with immunoSEQ multiplex PCR; TCRdb's copy has only in-frame clones and lacks some. This repertoire shows about 1.1 million clones, roughly 80% found once; its top ten account for 0.85% to 1%. The V gene lost 4 bases and the J gene lost 5 bases, with 5 bases spanning the gap. Germline assignment: CDR1 ENHRY and CDR2 SYGVKD. The CDR3 runs 12 residues. This clone has just one count. Its antigen is not known. Overall study findings and caveats: Sharing across four donors was highest in naive CD4 (around 5%) and lowest in memory CD8 (approximately 0.4%).

The TCR was taken from a man younger than 30 in good health. Some clones in this sample may be carry-over from other donors' samples. The specimen sequenced was memory CD4+ T cells from PBMCs. The subset was: CD45RA-negative fraction. This rearrangement joins TRBV10-3 to TRBJ2-2; D unresolved. The CDR3 reads CAISGQTGELFF. The CDR3 DNA reads TGTGCCATCAGTGGACAAACCGGGGAGCTGTTTTTT.